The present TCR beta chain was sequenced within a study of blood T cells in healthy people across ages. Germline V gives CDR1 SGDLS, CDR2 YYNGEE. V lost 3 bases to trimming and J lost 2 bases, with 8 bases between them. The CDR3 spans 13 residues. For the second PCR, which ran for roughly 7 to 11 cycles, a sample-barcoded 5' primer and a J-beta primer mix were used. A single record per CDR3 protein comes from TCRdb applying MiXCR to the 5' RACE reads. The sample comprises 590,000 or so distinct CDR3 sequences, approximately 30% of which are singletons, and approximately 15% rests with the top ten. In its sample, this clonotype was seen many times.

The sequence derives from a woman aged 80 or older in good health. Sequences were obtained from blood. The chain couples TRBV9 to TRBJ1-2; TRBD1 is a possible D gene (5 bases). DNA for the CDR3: TGTGCCAGCAGCGCCGGGACGAACTATGGCTACACCTTC. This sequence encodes CASSAGTNYGYTF.